The 12 T cell receptor beta chains below come from one sample, sequenced in a study of blood T cell repertoires in COVID-19. The method was immunoSEQ multiplex PCR; TCRdb's version includes in-frame clones alone and lacks a portion of them. The table has more than 110,000 clones, 65% to 80% seen once. The sample consisted of peripheral blood. The receptors here all came from a man older than 75 with acute or convalescent COVID-19.

This chain links TRBV27 with TRBJ1-1, with TRBD1 matching over 9 bases. Germline loops: CDR1 MNHEY, CDR2 SMNVEV (reference sequence). The ends lost 5 bases at V and 4 bases at J; junction bases unmatched: 8. CDR3 length equals 15 residues. The CDR3 bases are TGTGCCAGCAGTCTCACAGGGGGCGGTGGCACTGAAGCTTTCTTT. This gives the protein CASSLTGGGGTEAFF.

The table lists this clone with a few counts. The chain joins TRBV2 to TRBJ2-3; a weak D match, TRBD2 (5 bases). Germline CDR1 and CDR2: SNHLY and FYNNEI. Trimming took off 9 bases at V and 4 bases at J, with 14 bases between the two ends. This CDR3 contains 13 residues. Written as DNA, the CDR3 is TGTGCCAGTTCCGGGATTATGCCAGATACGCAGTATTTT. It translates to CASSGIMPDTQYF. The full variable domain, rest sourced from reference TRBV2 and TRBJ2-3, is EPEVTQTPSHQVTQMGQEVILRCVPISNHLYFYWYRQILGQKVEFLVSFYNNEISEKSEIFDDQFSVERPDGSNFTLKIRSTKLEDSAMYFCASSGIMPDTQYFGPGTRLTVL.

The CDR3 protein is CASSLSGTGGLEQYF. The DNA of the CDR3 is TGCGCCAGCAGCTTGTCAGGGACAGGGGGCCTCGAGCAGTACTTC. This chain links TRBV5-1 with TRBJ2-7; 12 positions agree with TRBD1. The trim removed 1 base at V and 6 bases at J, leaving 5 bases unmatched. The CDR3 spans 15 residues. The germline gives CDR1 SGHRS, CDR2 YFSETQ.

This clone was seen a handful of times. The chain is built from TRBV5-1 and TRBJ1-3; TRBD1 matches at 9 bases. The ends lost 0 bases at V and 4 bases at J; junction bases unmatched: 5. The CDR3 extends over 16 amino acids. Germline CDR1 and CDR2: SGHRS and YFSETQ. The CDR3 coding sequence is TGCGCCAGCAGCTTGGAACAGGGGGCAGTCGGAAACACCATATATTTT. It translates to CASSLEQGAVGNTIYF.

The gene calls are TRBV6-2 or TRBV6-3 and TRBJ1-5; TRBD1 is a possible D gene (6 bases). The CDR3 totals 17 residues. Germline V CDR1 and CDR2: MNHEY, SVGEGT. The V end was cut by 0 bases, the J end by 5 bases, with 17 bases between. DNA of the CDR3: TGTGCCAGCAGTTACTCGTTCGCCACAGGGTGGGATCAGCCCCAGCATTTT. Translated, it gives CASSYSFATGWDQPQHF.

The V and J genes are TRBV6-5 and TRBJ1-2, with TRBD1 matching 8 bases. The CDR3 is 15 residues long. The germline CDR1 and CDR2 sequences are MNHEY and SVGAGI. Unmatched junction bases numbered 8, after V lost 2 bases and J lost 6 bases. The CDR3 protein is CASSYGTRGRDGYTF. The CDR3 coding sequence is TGTGCCAGCAGTTACGGCACCAGGGGGCGGGATGGCTACACCTTC.

This clone was observed a handful of times. The J gene is TRBJ2-7, the V gene TRBV6-6; 10 nucleotides match TRBD2. CDR1 and CDR2 (germline): MNHNY, SVGAGI (reference sequence). V shed 8 bases, J shed 2 bases, and the junction held 6 bases outside the gene matches. CDR3 length: 14 residues. CDR3 nucleotides: TGTGCCAGCGCAGCGGGGGGGCGCACCTACGAGCAGTACTTC. Its protein product is CASAAGGRTYEQYF.

The rearrangement joins TRBV27 to TRBJ2-2; a weak D match, TRBD2 (6 bases). Germline loops: CDR1 MNHEY, CDR2 SMNVEV (reference sequence). This CDR3 is 17 amino acids long. V was clipped by 3 bases and J by 1 base, with 15 bases between them. The CDR3 region has the DNA TGTGCCAGCAGTTTTATTGGGGGGTCCGGGAACACCGGGGAGCTGTTTTTT. This codes for CASSFIGGSGNTGELFF.

The chain links TRBV6-1 to TRBJ1-5, with D maybe TRBD1 (5 bases). The CDR3 runs 15 residues. Germline-derived CDR1 and CDR2 are MNHNS and SASEGT. Trimming took 1 base from V and 6 from J, leaving 13 bases between them. The CDR3 loop is CASSEGPKGPQPQHF. As DNA, the CDR3 is TGTGCCAGCAGTGAAGGGCCGAAGGGGCCTCAGCCCCAGCATTTT.

J is TRBJ1-1 and V is TRBV6-6; D may be TRBD1 (6 bases). CDR3 length: 13 residues. V was pared by 1 base and J by 4 bases, with 7 bases between. Germline CDR1 MNHNY, CDR2 SVGAGI (reference sequence). The CDR3 sequence: CASSYLDSTEAFF. The CDR3 DNA sequence: TGTGCCAGCAGTTACTTGGACAGCACTGAAGCTTTCTTT.

The J gene is TRBJ1-2, the V gene TRBV3-1 (or the pseudogene TRBV3-2); 12 bases align to TRBD1. CDR3 size: 20 residues. The J segment lost 3 bases and the V segment lost 3 bases, leaving 17 bases of the junction unmatched. The germline V gene has CDR1 LGHDT and CDR2 YNNKEL (reference sequence). CDR3 in DNA: TGTGCCAGCAGCCATCCCGAACCGGGGACAGGGGGCAACGAAGACTATGGCTACACCTTC. This translates into CASSHPEPGTGGNEDYGYTF.

The chain employs TRBV27 and TRBJ2-2; the match to TRBD1 covers 7 bases. V was pared by 7 bases and J by 4 bases, with 9 bases of the junction left unmatched. Germline V gene data show CDR1 as MNHEY and CDR2 as SMNVEV (reference sequence). CDR3 length: 15 amino acids. The CDR3 nucleotides read TGTGCCAGCAAGAGACAGGGTAGAAGCACCGGGGAGCTGTTTTTT. Encoded protein: CASKRQGRSTGELFF.